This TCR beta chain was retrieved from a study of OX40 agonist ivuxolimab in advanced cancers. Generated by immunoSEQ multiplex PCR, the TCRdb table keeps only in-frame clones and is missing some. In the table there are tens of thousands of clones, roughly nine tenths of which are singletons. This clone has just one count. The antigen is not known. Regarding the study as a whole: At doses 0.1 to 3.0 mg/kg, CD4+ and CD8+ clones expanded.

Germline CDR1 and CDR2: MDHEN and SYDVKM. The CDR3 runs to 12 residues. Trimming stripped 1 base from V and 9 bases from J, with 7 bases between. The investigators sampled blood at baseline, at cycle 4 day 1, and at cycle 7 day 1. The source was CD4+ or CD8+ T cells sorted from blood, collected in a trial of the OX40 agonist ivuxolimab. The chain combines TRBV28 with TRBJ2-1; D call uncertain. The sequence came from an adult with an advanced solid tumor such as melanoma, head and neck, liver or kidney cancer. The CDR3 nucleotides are TGTGCCAGCAGTTTATTTCGTAGTGAGCAGTTCTTC. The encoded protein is CASSLFRSEQFF.